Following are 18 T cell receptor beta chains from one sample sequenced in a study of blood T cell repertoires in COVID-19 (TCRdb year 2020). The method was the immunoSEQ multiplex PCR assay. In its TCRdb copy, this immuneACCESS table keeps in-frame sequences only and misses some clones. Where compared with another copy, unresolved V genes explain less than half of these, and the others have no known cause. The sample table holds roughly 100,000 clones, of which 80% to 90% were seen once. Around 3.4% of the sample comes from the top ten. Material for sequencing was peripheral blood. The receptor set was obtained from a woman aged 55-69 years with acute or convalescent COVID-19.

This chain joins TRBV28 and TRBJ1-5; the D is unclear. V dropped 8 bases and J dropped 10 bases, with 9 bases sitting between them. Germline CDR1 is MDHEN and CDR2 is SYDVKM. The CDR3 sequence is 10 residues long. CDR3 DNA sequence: TGTGCCAGCGGGAGTTACCCCCAGCATTTT. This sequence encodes CASGSYPQHF. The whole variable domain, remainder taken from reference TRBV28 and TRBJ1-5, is DVKVTQSSRYLVKRTGEKVFLECVQDMDHENMFWYRQDPGLGLRLIYFSYDVKMKEKGDIPEGYSVSREKKERFSLILESASTNQTSMYLCASGSYPQHFGDGTRLSIL.

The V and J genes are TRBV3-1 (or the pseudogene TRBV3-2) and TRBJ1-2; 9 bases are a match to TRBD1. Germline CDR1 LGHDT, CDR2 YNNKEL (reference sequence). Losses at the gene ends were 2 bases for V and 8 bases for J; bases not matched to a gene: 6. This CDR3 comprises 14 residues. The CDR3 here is CASSQTRTGDGYTF. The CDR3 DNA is TGTGCCAGCAGCCAAACCAGGACAGGGGACGGCTACACCTTC.

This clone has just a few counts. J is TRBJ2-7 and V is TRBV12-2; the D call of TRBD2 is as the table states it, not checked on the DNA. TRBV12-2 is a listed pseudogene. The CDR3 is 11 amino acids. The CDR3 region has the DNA TGTGCAAGTCGCCCGGGGTACGAGCAGTACGTC. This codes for CASRPGYEQYV.

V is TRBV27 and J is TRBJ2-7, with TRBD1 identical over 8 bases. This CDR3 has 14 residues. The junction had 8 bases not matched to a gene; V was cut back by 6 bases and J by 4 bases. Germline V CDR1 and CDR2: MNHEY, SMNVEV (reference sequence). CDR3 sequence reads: CASSVGQGGYEQYF. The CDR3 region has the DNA TGTGCCAGCAGCGTCGGACAGGGTGGGTACGAGCAGTACTTC.

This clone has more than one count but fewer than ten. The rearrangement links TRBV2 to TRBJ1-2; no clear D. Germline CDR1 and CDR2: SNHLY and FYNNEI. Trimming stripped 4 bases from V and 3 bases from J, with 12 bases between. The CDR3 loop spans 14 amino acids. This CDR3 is CASSAALADYGYTF. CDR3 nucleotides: TGTGCCAGCAGTGCGGCCCTGGCGGACTATGGCTACACCTTC.

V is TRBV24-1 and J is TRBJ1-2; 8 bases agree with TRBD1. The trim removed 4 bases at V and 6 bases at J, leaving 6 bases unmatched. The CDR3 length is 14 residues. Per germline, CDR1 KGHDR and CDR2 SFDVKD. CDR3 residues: CATSDPDRAHGYTF. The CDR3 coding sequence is TGTGCCACCAGTGACCCGGACAGGGCCCATGGCTACACCTTC.

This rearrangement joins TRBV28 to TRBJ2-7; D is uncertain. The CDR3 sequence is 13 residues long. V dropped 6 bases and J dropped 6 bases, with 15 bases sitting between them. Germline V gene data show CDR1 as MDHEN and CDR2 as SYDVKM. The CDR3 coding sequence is TGTGCCAGCAGCATCTCCTTGGGCAGCGAGCAGTACTTC. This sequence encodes CASSISLGSEQYF.

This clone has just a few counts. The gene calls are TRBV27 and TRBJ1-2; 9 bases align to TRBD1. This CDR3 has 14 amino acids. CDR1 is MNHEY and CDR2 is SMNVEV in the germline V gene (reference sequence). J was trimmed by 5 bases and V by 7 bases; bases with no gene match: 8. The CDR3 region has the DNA TGTGCCAGCAAACCGGGACAGGGCTTTTATGGCTACACCTTC. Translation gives CASKPGQGFYGYTF.

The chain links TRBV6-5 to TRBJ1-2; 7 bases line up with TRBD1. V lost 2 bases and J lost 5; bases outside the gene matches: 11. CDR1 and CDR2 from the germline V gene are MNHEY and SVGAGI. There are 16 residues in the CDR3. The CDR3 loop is CASSYALTGAPYGYTF. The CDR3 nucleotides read TGTGCCAGCAGTTACGCCCTAACAGGGGCGCCTTATGGCTACACCTTC.

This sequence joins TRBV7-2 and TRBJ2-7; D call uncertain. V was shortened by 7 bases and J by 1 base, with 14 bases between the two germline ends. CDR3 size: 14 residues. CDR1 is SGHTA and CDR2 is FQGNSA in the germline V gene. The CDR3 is CASTRARRSYEQYF. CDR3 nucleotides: TGTGCCAGCACGCGTGCACGTAGATCCTACGAGCAGTACTTC.

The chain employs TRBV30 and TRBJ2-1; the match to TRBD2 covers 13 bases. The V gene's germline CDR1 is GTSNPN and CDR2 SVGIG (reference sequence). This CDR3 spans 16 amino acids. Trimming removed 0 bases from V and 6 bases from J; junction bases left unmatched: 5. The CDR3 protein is CAWSVRTSGRGNEQFF. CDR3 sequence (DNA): TGTGCCTGGAGTGTACGAACTAGCGGGAGGGGCAATGAGCAGTTCTTC.

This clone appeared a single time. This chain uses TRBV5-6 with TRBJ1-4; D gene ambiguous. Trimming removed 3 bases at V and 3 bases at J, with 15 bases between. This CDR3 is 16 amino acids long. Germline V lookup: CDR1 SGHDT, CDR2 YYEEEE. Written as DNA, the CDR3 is TGTGCCAGCAGCTCTCTAAGTGGCGGGGCTAATGAAAAACTGTTTTTT. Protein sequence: CASSSLSGGANEKLFF.

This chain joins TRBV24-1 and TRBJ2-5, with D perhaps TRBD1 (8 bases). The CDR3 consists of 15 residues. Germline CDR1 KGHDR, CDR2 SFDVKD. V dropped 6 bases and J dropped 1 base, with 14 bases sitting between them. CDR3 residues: CATSHRGGPQETQYF. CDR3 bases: TGTGCCACCAGTCACAGGGGGGGGCCCCAAGAGACCCAGTACTTC.

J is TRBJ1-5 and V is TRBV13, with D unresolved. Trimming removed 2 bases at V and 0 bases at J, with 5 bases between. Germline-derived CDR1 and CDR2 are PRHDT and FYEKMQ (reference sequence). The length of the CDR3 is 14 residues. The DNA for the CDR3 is TGTGCCAGCAGCTTACGGGATAGCAATCAGCCCCAGCATTTT. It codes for CASSLRDSNQPQHF.

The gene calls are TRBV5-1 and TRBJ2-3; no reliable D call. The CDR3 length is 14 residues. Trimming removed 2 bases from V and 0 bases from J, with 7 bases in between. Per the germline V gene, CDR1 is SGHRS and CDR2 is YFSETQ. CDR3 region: CASSFTESTDTQYF. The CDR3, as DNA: TGCGCCAGCAGCTTTACGGAGAGCACAGATACGCAGTATTTT.

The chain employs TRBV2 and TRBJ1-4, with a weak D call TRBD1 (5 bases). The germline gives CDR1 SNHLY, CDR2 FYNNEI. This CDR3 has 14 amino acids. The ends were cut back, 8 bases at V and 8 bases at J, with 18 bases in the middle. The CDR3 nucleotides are TGTGCCAGCCACCCGTGGGGCGGTGAGGAAAAACTGTTTTTT. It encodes CASHPWGGEEKLFF.

Written as DNA, the CDR3 is TGTGCCAGCAGTCCCGGCAGAGGGGGCTACAATGAGCAGTTCTTC. Amino acids: CASSPGRGGYNEQFF. The chain combines TRBV2 with TRBJ2-1, with D perhaps TRBD1 (6 bases). V was pared by 5 bases and J by 3 bases, with 14 bases between. This CDR3 is built from 15 residues. Germline CDR1 reads SNHLY; CDR2 reads FYNNEI.

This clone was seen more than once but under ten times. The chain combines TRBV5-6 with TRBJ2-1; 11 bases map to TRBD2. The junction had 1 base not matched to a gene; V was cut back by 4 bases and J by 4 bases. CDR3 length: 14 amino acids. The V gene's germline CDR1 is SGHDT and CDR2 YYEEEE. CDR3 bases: TGTGCCAGCAGCCGGACTAGCGGGTACAATGAGCAGTTCTTC. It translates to CASSRTSGYNEQFF.